This T cell receptor (delta chain) was recovered during a study of gamma-delta T cells after stem cell transplantation. Germline V gene data show CDR1 as GEAIGNYY and CDR2 as EKD. The CDR3 has 22 amino acids. Comments on this clone: A much larger clone differs by one base, so this may be a read error. At the DNA level, this CDR3 is encoded by other sequences in the same sample as well.

TCRdb re-called the RT-PCR reads through CATT. The sample contains approximately 2,700 delta-chain clones, around a fifth of which appear only once. The sample consisted of gamma-delta T cells. This TCR was recovered from a human donor. It is not recorded whose cells these are; they may come from a transplant donor. The chain uses TRDV2 and TRDJ3; TRDD3 matches 10 bases. This chain's CDR3 is CACDPAGGGGYPSSWDTRQMFF. The CDR3 DNA follows: TGTGCCTGTGACCCCGCGGGTGGTGGGGGATACCCAAGCTCCTGGGACACCCGACAGATGTTTTTT.